This paragraph reports one T cell receptor (beta chain). This CDR3 is 13 amino acids long. Trimming stripped 2 bases from V and 7 bases from J, with 9 bases between. Germline V lookup: CDR1 MGHDK, CDR2 SYGVNS. This entry comes from a study of blood T cell repertoires in COVID-19. Study details: Samples taken during acute and convalescent COVID-19 were collected in the United States, Italy and Spain. Sources were T cells, B-cell-depleted T cells, or PBMCs; the material itself was cDNA or gDNA.

Assay: immunoSEQ multiplex PCR; the TCRdb copy retains only in-frame clones and omits some. This table has 200,000 to 250,000 clones, about 85% appearing once. This sequence was found in a woman aged 18-30 years who had recovered from COVID-19. This chain links TRBV25-1 with TRBJ2-1; a weak D match, TRBD1 (5 bases). The sample consisted of peripheral blood. The CDR3 DNA sequence: TGTGCCAGCAGTGAACAGGGTGGGAATGAGCAGTTCTTC. The encoded protein is CASSEQGGNEQFF.